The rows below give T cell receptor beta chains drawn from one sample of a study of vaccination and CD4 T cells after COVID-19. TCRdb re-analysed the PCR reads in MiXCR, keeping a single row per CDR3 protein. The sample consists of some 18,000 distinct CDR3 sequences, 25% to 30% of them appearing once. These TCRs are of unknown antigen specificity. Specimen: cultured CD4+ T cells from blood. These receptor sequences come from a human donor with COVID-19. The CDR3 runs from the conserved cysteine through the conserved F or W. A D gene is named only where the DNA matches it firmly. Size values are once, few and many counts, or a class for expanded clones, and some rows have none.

cdr3_aa: CASSIIERGNQPQHF
cdr3_length: 15
clone_size: medium-sized
v_call: TRBV19
d_call: .

cdr3_aa: CASSLGRGDTGELFF
cdr3_length: 15
clone_size: .
v_call: TRBV5-1
d_call: .

cdr3_aa: CASSSTTGVNTEAFF
cdr3_length: 15
clone_size: .
v_call: TRBV6-5
d_call: TRBD1

cdr3_aa: CASSPDRGENTEAFF
cdr3_length: 15
clone_size: few
v_call: TRBV14
d_call: TRBD1

cdr3_aa: CASSYRGLLNTEAFF
cdr3_length: 15
clone_size: .
v_call: TRBV6-2/TRBV6-3
d_call: TRBD1

cdr3_aa: CAWTEGGNTEAFF
cdr3_length: 13
clone_size: few
v_call: TRBV30
d_call: .

cdr3_aa: CASSYSDTGTYGYTF
cdr3_length: 15
clone_size: .
v_call: TRBV6-5
d_call: .

cdr3_aa: CASSLRRGGNEQFF
cdr3_length: 14
clone_size: once
v_call: TRBV12-3/TRBV12-4
d_call: TRBD2

cdr3_aa: CSAKALLAGPYEQYF
cdr3_length: 15
clone_size: .
v_call: TRBV20-1
d_call: TRBD2

cdr3_aa: CASGPLGYNSPLHF
cdr3_length: 14
clone_size: few
v_call: TRBV11-2
d_call: .

cdr3_aa: CASTRDAPDETQYF
cdr3_length: 14
clone_size: .
v_call: TRBV5-4
d_call: .

cdr3_aa: CSANDHQETQYF
cdr3_length: 12
clone_size: few
v_call: TRBV20-1
d_call: .

cdr3_aa: CASSFRSRGATGELFF
cdr3_length: 16
clone_size: .
v_call: TRBV11-2
d_call: .

cdr3_aa: CASSLHQETQYF
cdr3_length: 12
clone_size: .
v_call: TRBV11-1
d_call: .

cdr3_aa: CATEGRNTNEQFF
cdr3_length: 13
clone_size: few
v_call: TRBV27
d_call: .

cdr3_aa: CASSRVAVVQETQYF
cdr3_length: 15
clone_size: once
v_call: TRBV4-3
d_call: .

cdr3_aa: CACSLARPNMNTEAFF
cdr3_length: 16
clone_size: .
v_call: TRBV30
d_call: .

cdr3_aa: CASSTAGVQPQHF
cdr3_length: 13
clone_size: medium-sized
v_call: TRBV6-1
d_call: .

cdr3_aa: CASSYPGQYEQYF
cdr3_length: 13
clone_size: .
v_call: TRBV6-5
d_call: .

cdr3_aa: CASSSRPSGGTYNEQFF
cdr3_length: 17
clone_size: .
v_call: TRBV7-9
d_call: TRBD2

cdr3_aa: CASSFMQGPRINSPLHF
cdr3_length: 17
clone_size: .
v_call: TRBV5-5
d_call: .

cdr3_aa: CASSLLVSSTNYGYTF
cdr3_length: 16
clone_size: .
v_call: TRBV12-3/TRBV12-4
d_call: .

cdr3_aa: CASLNGIGLSPLHF
cdr3_length: 14
clone_size: few
v_call: TRBV30
d_call: .

cdr3_aa: CSASTEGQSYYGYTF
cdr3_length: 15
clone_size: .
v_call: TRBV20-1
d_call: TRBD1

cdr3_aa: CSVRSNTGELFF
cdr3_length: 12
clone_size: .
v_call: TRBV29-1
d_call: .

cdr3_aa: CASRIGQAQETQYF
cdr3_length: 14
clone_size: .
v_call: TRBV6-1
d_call: TRBD1

cdr3_aa: CASSRSGGYEQYF
cdr3_length: 13
clone_size: .
v_call: TRBV7-9
d_call: TRBD2

cdr3_aa: CSASYRGEQPQHF
cdr3_length: 13
clone_size: .
v_call: TRBV20-1
d_call: TRBD1

cdr3_aa: CASSSITGRANTEAFF
cdr3_length: 16
clone_size: few
v_call: TRBV12-3/TRBV12-4
d_call: .

cdr3_aa: CASSMSGLSNQPQHF
cdr3_length: 15
clone_size: few
v_call: TRBV19
d_call: .

cdr3_aa: CASSRTGTDTQYF
cdr3_length: 13
clone_size: .
v_call: TRBV10-1
d_call: .

cdr3_aa: CASSEAVRPEAFF
cdr3_length: 13
clone_size: .
v_call: TRBV6-1
d_call: .

cdr3_aa: CASTQGGTNEKLFF
cdr3_length: 14
clone_size: .
v_call: TRBV19
d_call: .

cdr3_aa: CASTAPITYEQYF
cdr3_length: 13
clone_size: .
v_call: TRBV6-1
d_call: .

cdr3_aa: CASSLNGYTF
cdr3_length: 10
clone_size: few
v_call: TRBV12-3/TRBV12-4
d_call: .

cdr3_aa: CASSHYREANYGYTF
cdr3_length: 15
clone_size: few
v_call: TRBV11-3
d_call: .